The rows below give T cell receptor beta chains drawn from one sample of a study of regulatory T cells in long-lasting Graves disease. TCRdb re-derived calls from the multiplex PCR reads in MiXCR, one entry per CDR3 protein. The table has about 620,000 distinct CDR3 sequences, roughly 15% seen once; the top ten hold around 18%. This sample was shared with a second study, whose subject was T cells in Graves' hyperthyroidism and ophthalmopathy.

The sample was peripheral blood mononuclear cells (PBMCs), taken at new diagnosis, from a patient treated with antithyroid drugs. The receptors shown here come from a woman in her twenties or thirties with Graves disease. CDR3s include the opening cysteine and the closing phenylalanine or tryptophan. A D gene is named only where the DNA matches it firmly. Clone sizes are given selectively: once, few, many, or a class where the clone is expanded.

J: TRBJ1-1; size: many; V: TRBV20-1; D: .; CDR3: CSAAEPFEAFF; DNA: TGCAGTGCGGCCGAACCCTTTGAAGCTTTCTTT
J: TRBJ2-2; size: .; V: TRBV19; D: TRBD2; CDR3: CASRIVLGREITGELFF; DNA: TGTGCCAGTAGAATCGTATTAGGGAGGGAAATCACCGGGGAGCTGTTTTTT
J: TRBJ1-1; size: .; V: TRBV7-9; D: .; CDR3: CASSFGGHYTEAFF; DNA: TGTGCCAGCAGCTTCGGAGGGCATTACACTGAAGCTTTCTTT
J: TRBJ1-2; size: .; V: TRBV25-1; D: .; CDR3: CASRVTGSAGGYTF; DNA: TGTGCCAGCAGGGTAACAGGGAGCGCAGGTGGCTACACCTTC
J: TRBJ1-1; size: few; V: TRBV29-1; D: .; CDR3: CSVKGGREAFF; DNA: TGCAGCGTTAAGGGGGGCAGGGAAGCTTTCTTT
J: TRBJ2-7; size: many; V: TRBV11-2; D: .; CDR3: CASSLIRGPFSYEQYF; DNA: TGTGCCAGCAGCTTAATCAGGGGCCCTTTCTCCTACGAGCAGTACTTC
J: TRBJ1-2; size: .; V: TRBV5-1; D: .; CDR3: CASSTLSSHYGYTF; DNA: TGCGCCAGCAGTACCCTCTCGTCCCACTATGGCTACACCTTC
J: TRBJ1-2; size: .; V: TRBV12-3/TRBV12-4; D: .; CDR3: CASSLEGRGKGYTF; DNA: TGTGCCAGCAGTTTGGAGGGCAGGGGTAAAGGCTACACCTTC
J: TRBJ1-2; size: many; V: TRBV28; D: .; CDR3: CASSNFAFGGYTF; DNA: TGTGCCAGCAGCAACTTCGCCTTTGGGGGCTACACCTTC
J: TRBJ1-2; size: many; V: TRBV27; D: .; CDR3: CASSPLGGQGANYGYTF; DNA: TGTGCCAGCAGTCCCCTCGGGGGGCAAGGGGCTAACTATGGCTACACCTTC
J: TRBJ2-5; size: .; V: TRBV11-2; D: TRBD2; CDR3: CASSLRTSLGLETQYF; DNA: TGTGCCAGCAGCCTCCGGACTAGTCTAGGCCTGGAGACCCAGTACTTC